One T cell receptor (beta chain) is described in this entry. The CDR3 has 13 residues. In germline, CDR1 is SEHNR, CDR2 FQNEAQ (reference sequence). Deletions cut 5 bases from V and 10 bases from J, with 17 bases between. The data belong to a study of OX40 agonist ivuxolimab in advanced cancers. The protocol was immunoSEQ multiplex PCR, while the TCRdb copy is restricted to in-frame clones and leaves out a portion. The sample has 65,000 to 80,000 clones; 80% to 90% are singletons. The sequence derives from an adult with an advanced solid tumor such as melanoma, head and neck, liver or kidney cancer. This chain links TRBV7-9 with TRBJ1-1; D may be TRBD1 (6 bases). The material was CD4+ or CD8+ T cells sorted from blood, obtained in a trial of the OX40 agonist ivuxolimab. The CDR3 protein is CASSQGARGLAFF. CDR3 coding DNA: TGTGCCAGCAGCCAAGGCGCCAGGGGACTAGCTTTCTTT. The entire variable domain, with the rest obtained from reference TRBV7-9 and TRBJ1-1, is as follows: DTGVSQNPRHKITKRGQNVTFRCDPISEHNRLYWYRQTLGQGPEFLTYFQNEAQLEKSRLLSDRFSAERPKGSFSTLEIQRTEQGDSAMYLCASSQGARGLAFFGQGTRLTVV.